These 28 T cell receptor beta chains came from one sample sequenced in a study of blood T cells in healthy people across ages. Through a sample-barcoded 5' primer and a J-beta primer mix, a second PCR was run for roughly 6 to 12 cycles. TCRdb fed the 5' RACE reads into MiXCR, producing one record per CDR3 protein. The table shows some 560,000 distinct CDR3 sequences, with roughly a quarter occurring only once. The sample was also linked to a second study, of T cells of mothers and their children.

The sample consisted of blood. These receptors all come from a boy between 2 and 10 years old in good health.

The chain links TRBV20-1 to TRBJ2-5; 13 bases line up with TRBD2. Germline V lookup: CDR1 DFQATT, CDR2 SNEGSKA (reference sequence). The length of the CDR3 is 15 residues. The V segment lost 6 bases and the J segment 0 bases; nucleotides outside the gene matches: 4. This CDR3 reads CSAKGLAGNQETQYF. CDR3 in DNA: TGCAGTGCCAAGGGACTAGCGGGGAACCAAGAGACCCAGTACTTC.

This clonotype was picked up many times. The rearrangement uses TRBV20-1 and TRBJ2-5; no definite D call. Trimming removed 6 bases from V and 5 bases from J, with 7 bases in between. The CDR3 runs 10 residues. Germline V gene sequence: CDR1 DFQATT, CDR2 SNEGSKA (reference sequence). CDR3 loop: CSAVRETQYF. DNA of the CDR3: TGCAGTGCAGTCAGGGAGACCCAGTACTTC.

The gene calls are TRBV9 and TRBJ2-5; 7 nucleotides match TRBD2. TRBJ2-7 explains the end of the DNA better; the J call may be wrong. The germline CDR1 and CDR2 sequences are SGDLS and YYNGEE. The CDR3 is 17 residues long. In nucleotides, the CDR3 is TGTGCCAGCAGCGTAGGCAAAGTCGCGGGAGATCCCTACGAGCAGTACTTC. Residues: CASSVGKVAGDPYEQYF.

This chain links TRBV24-1 with TRBJ2-5; D ambiguous. The CDR3 spans 12 residues. V was trimmed by 9 bases and J by 5 bases, leaving 12 bases between them. From germline, CDR1 is KGHDR and CDR2 SFDVKD. DNA for the CDR3: TGTGCCACCGCTCAGGATGGGGAGACCCAGTACTTC. It specifies CATAQDGETQYF.

The CDR3 DNA reads as TGTGCCTGGAGCCCTTACGGTTACGAGCAGTACTTC. It encodes CAWSPYGYEQYF. The chain joins TRBV30 to TRBJ2-7; D gene ambiguous. V was pared by 3 bases and J by 4 bases, with 10 bases between. The CDR3 extends over 12 amino acids. Germline V CDR1 and CDR2: GTSNPN, SVGIG (reference sequence).

This clonotype is a singleton in its sample. V usage is TRBV10-3 and J usage is TRBJ1-2, with TRBD1 as a possible D gene (6 bases). CDR1 ENHRY and CDR2 SYGVKD come from the germline V gene. V lost 6 bases, J lost 6 bases, and 20 bases lay in between. CDR3 length equals 15 residues. The DNA for the CDR3 is TGTGCCATCAGATGGACAGCTCAGCAAGACCATGGCTACACCTTC. It yields the protein CAIRWTAQQDHGYTF.

The DNA of the CDR3 is TGTGCCAGCAGACAGGGGAGCGGCTCCTACAATGAGCAGTTCTTC. Protein: CASRQGSGSYNEQFF. The gene calls are TRBV7-3 and TRBJ2-1; 7 nucleotides match TRBD1. CDR1 and CDR2 from the germline V gene are SGHTA and FQGTGA. V lost 6 bases and J lost 0; bases outside the gene matches: 5. This CDR3 is built from 15 residues.

V gene TRBV7-6 combines with J gene TRBJ2-1, with D uncertain. Trimming took 5 bases from V and 0 from J, leaving 5 bases between them. Germline CDR1 reads SGHVS; CDR2 reads FNYEAQ. The CDR3 length is 13 residues. The CDR3: CASSKSSYNEQFF. The DNA of the CDR3 is TGTGCCAGCAGCAAAAGCTCCTACAATGAGCAGTTCTTC.

The chain links TRBV7-2 to TRBJ2-3; either TRBD1 or TRBD2 may supply D (5 bases each). CDR1 is SGHTA and CDR2 is FQGNSA in the germline V gene. The CDR3 totals 17 residues. V was pared by 5 bases and J by 4 bases, with 22 bases between. As DNA, the CDR3 is TGTGCCAGCAGCCCATCTCCAGCGTCATGGGGGTCAGATACGCAGTATTTT. Translated: CASSPSPASWGSDTQYF.

In its sample, this clonotype was seen a few times. This chain connects TRBV11-2 to TRBJ1-1; D gene ambiguous. Trimming left V 3 bases short and J 8 bases short, with 10 bases between. This CDR3 comprises 12 residues. The germline CDR1 and CDR2 sequences are SGHAT and FQNNGV. This CDR3 is CASSLGESEAFF. DNA for the CDR3: TGTGCCAGCAGCTTGGGTGAAAGCGAAGCTTTCTTT. Combining the CDR3 with reference TRBV11-2 and TRBJ1-1 gives the whole variable domain EAGVAQSPRYKIIEKRQSVAFWCNPISGHATLYWYQQILGQGPKLLIQFQNNGVVDDSQLPKDRFSAERLKGVDSTLKIQPAKLEDSAVYLCASSLGESEAFFGQGTRLTVV.

The V and J genes are TRBV18 and TRBJ2-5; 8 nucleotides line up with TRBD1. The J call could be wrong; TRBJ2-1 is a better fit for the DNA end. The V gene's germline CDR1 is KGHSH and CDR2 LQKENI. This CDR3 is built from 13 residues. CDR3 region: CASSPGQGNEQFF. The CDR3 nucleotides are TGTGCCAGCTCCCCCGGACAGGGAAATGAGCAGTTCTTC.

V is TRBV12-3 or TRBV12-4 and J is TRBJ2-5, with 7 nucleotides matching TRBD1. The J call may not be correct, given that the DNA end is closer to TRBJ2-1. This CDR3 is 15 amino acids long. CDR3 loop: CASSFRQGSYNEQFF. The CDR3 DNA reads TGTGCCAGCAGTTTCCGACAGGGCTCCTACAATGAGCAGTTCTTC.

This chain links TRBV6-5 with TRBJ1-6; D is possibly TRBD1 (6 bases). Germline V gene lookup returns CDR1 MNHEY and CDR2 SVGAGI. The CDR3 loop spans 17 amino acids. V lost 4 bases and J lost 2, with 15 bases in between. CDR3 nucleotides: TGTGCCAGCAGTTCCTCGGTCGGGGGCGCCTATAATTCACCCCTCCACTTT. It encodes CASSSSVGGAYNSPLHF.

CDR3 amino acids: CASSHGAPYNEQFF. The CDR3 DNA reads TGCGCCAGCAGCCACGGGGCCCCCTACAATGAGCAGTTCTTC. The J gene is TRBJ2-1, the V gene TRBV5-1; the D call may be TRBD1 or TRBD2 (5 bases each). Germline V gene sequence: CDR1 SGHRS, CDR2 YFSETQ. Trimming took off 4 bases at V and 2 bases at J, with 10 bases between the two ends. This CDR3 comprises 14 residues. The complete variable domain, with remaining parts taken from reference TRBV5-1 and TRBJ2-1, reads KAGVTQTPRYLIKTRGQQVTLSCSPISGHRSVSWYQQTPGQGLQFLFEYFSETQRNKGNFPGRFSGRQFSNSRSEMNVSTLELGDSALYLCASSHGAPYNEQFFGPGTRLTVL.

The chain joins TRBV20-1 to TRBJ2-5; 7 nucleotides agree with TRBD2. The DNA end favors TRBJ2-7, so the J call may be wrong. The length of the CDR3 is 16 residues. Germline-derived CDR1 and CDR2 are DFQATT and SNEGSKA (reference sequence). This chain's CDR3 is CSAPNGELGGTYEQYF. The CDR3 nucleotides are TGCAGTGCTCCTAACGGGGAGCTGGGGGGGACCTACGAGCAGTACTTC.

The chain has TRBV3-1 and TRBJ1-6, with D perhaps TRBD1 (5 bases). The CDR3 runs 14 residues. Germline V gives CDR1 LGHDT, CDR2 YNNKEL (reference sequence). V lost 1 base and J lost 12, with 13 bases in between. CDR3 nucleotides: TGTGCCAGCAGCCAAGGGCAGGCCGGGGGACCCCTCCACTTT. This sequence encodes CASSQGQAGGPLHF.

The genes are TRBV29-1 and TRBJ2-1; TRBD2 agrees at 9 bases. The V gene end was trimmed by 4 bases and the J gene end by 14 bases; junction bases not matched to a gene: 12. This CDR3 spans 13 amino acids. The germline CDR1 and CDR2 sequences are SQVTM and ANQGSEA. CDR3 bases: TGCAGCGTTGGGGCTAGCGGGGTCCCGCGGGAGTTCTTC. The encoded protein is CSVGASGVPREFF.

V is TRBV14 and J is TRBJ2-2, with TRBD2 as a possible D gene (5 bases). Deletions cut 4 bases from V and 2 bases from J, with 11 bases between. This CDR3 is built from 15 residues. Germline-derived CDR1 and CDR2 are SGHDN and FVKESK. The CDR3 region has the DNA TGTGCCAGCAGCCCCCCTGGACTCAACACCGGGGAGCTGTTTTTT. Translation: CASSPPGLNTGELFF.

CDR3 coding DNA: TGTGCCAGCAGCCCAACCGGGACATTCGGGTACACCGGGGAGCTGTTTTTT. Protein: CASSPTGTFGYTGELFF. This chain joins TRBV7-6 and TRBJ2-2, with a weak D call TRBD1 (6 bases). V was pared by 5 bases and J by 3 bases, with 19 bases between. The CDR3 consists of 17 residues. Germline V gene data show CDR1 as SGHVS and CDR2 as FNYEAQ.

V usage is TRBV29-1 and J usage is TRBJ1-2; 9 bases match TRBD1. Trimming cost V 0 bases and J 8 bases; bases outside gene matches: 7. CDR3 length equals 14 residues. Germline CDR1 reads SQVTM; CDR2 reads ANQGSEA. The CDR3 nucleotides read TGCAGCGTTGAAGATCAACAGGGGGCGCGCGGCTACACCTTC. Protein: CSVEDQQGARGYTF.

J is TRBJ1-1 and V is TRBV19, with 7 bases matching TRBD1. The CDR3 spans 14 residues. The germline V gene encodes CDR1 LNHDA and CDR2 SQIVND (reference sequence). J was trimmed by 4 bases and V by 4 bases; bases with no gene match: 6. The CDR3 nucleotides read TGTGCCAGTAGTAGGAACAGGGGTTCCACTGAAGCTTTCTTT. It is translated as CASSRNRGSTEAFF. Supplemented by reference TRBV19 and TRBJ1-1, the full variable domain reads DGGITQSPKYLFRKEGQNVTLSCEQNLNHDAMYWYRQDPGQGLRLIYYSQIVNDFQKGDIAEGYSVSREKKESFPLTVTSAQKNPTAFYLCASSRNRGSTEAFFGQGTRLTVV.

This clonotype was seen more than once but under ten times. The chain employs TRBV20-1 and TRBJ2-3; 16 bases fit TRBD2. CDR1 is DFQATT, CDR2 SNEGSKA, per germline (reference sequence). The CDR3 is 17 residues long. The trim removed 6 bases at V and 1 base at J, leaving 7 bases unmatched. The CDR3 region is CSASGTSGGAGTDTQYF. CDR3 nucleotides: TGCAGTGCCTCCGGGACTAGCGGGGGGGCCGGCACAGATACGCAGTATTTT.

The rearrangement links TRBV29-1 to TRBJ2-5; D may correspond to TRBD1 or TRBD2 (5 bases each). The end of the DNA is better explained by TRBJ2-1, so the J call may be wrong. The CDR3 is made up of 11 amino acids. The V gene's germline CDR1 is SQVTM and CDR2 ANQGSEA. CDR3 region: CSVIGENEQFF. The CDR3 coding sequence is TGCAGCGTCATAGGGGAGAATGAGCAGTTCTTC.

This clonotype came up a few times. The chain employs TRBV3-1 and TRBJ2-1, with TRBD2 matching over 8 bases. Gene TRBJ2-7 matches the end of the DNA better, so the J call may be wrong. CDR1 and CDR2 from the germline V gene are LGHDT and YNNKEL (reference sequence). The CDR3 has 15 amino acids. In DNA, the CDR3 is TGTGCCAGCAGCCCCCAGGGCGGGAGGTTCTACGAGCAGTACTTC. The encoded protein is CASSPQGGRFYEQYF.

This chain uses TRBV30 with TRBJ2-5, with 9 positions matching TRBD1. The V gene's germline CDR1 is GTSNPN and CDR2 SVGIG (reference sequence). V lost 2 bases and J lost 5; bases outside the gene matches: 6. The CDR3 consists of 14 residues. CDR3 DNA sequence: TGTGCCTGGAGTCTCGGACAGGGGTTTGAGACCCAGTACTTC. Translated, it gives CAWSLGQGFETQYF.

This clonotype was seen once. The chain couples TRBV20-1 to TRBJ2-7, with D perhaps being TRBD1 or TRBD2 (5 bases each). Per the germline V gene, CDR1 is DFQATT and CDR2 is SNEGSKA (reference sequence). The CDR3 length is 14 residues. Trimming shortened V by 0 bases and J by 3 bases, and 12 bases separated the two germline ends. The CDR3 coding sequence is TGCAGTGCTAGAGATCAGAGGGGCAACTACGAGCAGTACTTC. This encodes CSARDQRGNYEQYF.

The chain links TRBV19 to TRBJ2-1, with 10 positions matching TRBD2. CDR1 LNHDA and CDR2 SQIVND come from the germline V gene (reference sequence). J gave up 7 bases and V 8 bases, and 11 bases lay outside the gene matches. This CDR3 comprises 15 residues. CDR3 residues: CASCRSGGARNEQFF. DNA for the CDR3: TGTGCCAGTTGTAGGAGCGGGGGGGCCCGGAATGAGCAGTTCTTC.

The rearrangement links TRBV4-2 to TRBJ2-1; a weak D match, TRBD2 (6 bases). CDR3 length equals 14 residues. V lost 1 base and J lost 9, with 13 bases in between. The V gene's germline CDR1 is LGHNA and CDR2 YNFKEQ. The CDR3 bases are TGTGCCAGCAGCCAAGTTGGGACTTTCGTTGAGCAGTTCTTC. This gives the protein CASSQVGTFVEQFF.